Ten or more counts support the clone carrying this T cell receptor beta chain. Its antigen remains unknown. This sample was taken from a study of Graves' ophthalmopathy and Graves' hyperthyroidism. Study conclusions and caveats: The model's prediction of ophthalmopathy progression had around 70% sensitivity and approximately 77% specificity.

The sequenced template was RNA, covering the TCR beta CDR3 region. An initial RT-PCR round employing HTBI primers preceded a second-round multiplex PCR. Each CDR3 protein is one row after TCRdb ran MiXCR on the multiplex PCR reads. There are some 160,000 distinct CDR3 sequences in the sample; roughly 36% occur only once, and approximately 8.9% lies in the top ten. Sample: peripheral blood. The receptor was isolated from a man aged 25 to 40 with Graves' ophthalmopathy.

The CDR3 protein is CAISEYNTDQPQHF. The CDR3 DNA follows: TGTGCCATCAGTGAGTACAACACGGATCAGCCCCAGCATTTT. V and J are TRBV10-3 and TRBJ1-5; D is unresolved. The CDR3 has 14 amino acids. Looked up from germline, CDR1 is ENHRY and CDR2 is SYGVKD. V lost 1 base and J 5 bases, leaving 9 bases between the germline ends.